Below, 5 T cell receptor beta chains from the same sample are listed, as sequenced in a study of T-cell memory formation after mild COVID-19. TCRdb ran MiXCR on the 5' RACE reads and lists one entry per CDR3 protein. The table lists under 400,000 distinct CDR3 sequences, over 25% of them singletons. The sequenced material came from PBMCs or a T cell subset sorted from them (not recorded which). Every receptor here comes from an adult woman who had mild COVID-19 (a few samples of this study predate the infection). Cell type and time point are not known.

The chain carries TRBV19 and TRBJ2-1; 11 positions match TRBD2. The V gene's germline CDR1 is LNHDA and CDR2 SQIVND (reference sequence). The CDR3 has 16 amino acids. V trimming: 5 bases; J trimming: 4 bases; junction bases outside the gene matches: 7. As DNA, the CDR3 is TGTGCCAGTAGTGGGGTGACTAGCGGGAATTACAATGAGCAGTTCTTC. As protein: CASSGVTSGNYNEQFF.

This chain links TRBV7-6 with TRBJ2-7; no reliable D call. This CDR3 has 15 amino acids. The germline CDR1 and CDR2 sequences are SGHVS and FNYEAQ. The V and J ends lost 0 bases and 3 bases respectively, with 12 bases between them. The CDR3 is CASSLAPYVVYEQYF. The CDR3 bases are TGTGCCAGCAGCTTAGCGCCCTACGTCGTCTACGAGCAGTACTTC.

In its sample, this clonotype was seen a few times. CDR3 DNA: TGTGCCAGCAGCTCCACAGATGCAACTAATGAAAAACTGTTTTTT. Residues: CASSSTDATNEKLFF. The J gene is TRBJ1-4, the V gene TRBV7-6; D remains ambiguous. This CDR3 has 15 residues. The V and J ends lost 4 bases and 0 bases respectively, with 9 bases between them. CDR1 and CDR2 (germline): SGHVS, FNYEAQ.

This clonotype has a handful of counts. The V gene is TRBV6-4, the J gene TRBJ2-2, with 12 bases aligning to TRBD2. Trimming removed 6 bases from V and 7 bases from J; junction bases left unmatched: 12. This CDR3 is 17 amino acids long. Germline CDR1 is MRHNA and CDR2 is SNTAGT. CDR3 DNA sequence: TGTGCCAGCAGCGTGACTAGCGGGGGAAGAGGAGTCGGGGAGCTGTTTTTT. Its translation is CASSVTSGGRGVGELFF.

J is TRBJ1-1 and V is TRBV2; possibly TRBD1 for D (5 bases). The CDR3 contains 16 residues. CDR1 and CDR2 from the germline V gene are SNHLY and FYNNEI. V gave up 4 bases and J gave up 3 bases, with 18 bases separating them. CDR3 coding DNA: TGTGCCAGCAGTGGCTGGGGAGGGGCGAAGTACACTGAAGCTTTCTTT. Its translation: CASSGWGGAKYTEAFF.